This TCR beta chain derives from a study of blood T cell repertoires in COVID-19. Study-level information: COVID-19 samples, acute and convalescent, were from the United States, Italy and Spain. Sample material is recorded as cDNA or gDNA derived from T cells, B-cell-depleted T cells, or PBMCs.

Original handling: Amplified reference gene primers provided the basis for estimating nucleated cell counts. This table comes from immunoSEQ multiplex PCR, and its TCRdb copy is limited to in-frame clones, with some not included. Clonal size and the V and J genes are those of that table, whereas D and trimming came from the DNA. The repertoire holds some 150,000 clones, with roughly 80% as singletons. CDR3 length: 19 residues. Per the germline V gene, CDR1 is SGHKS and CDR2 is YYEKEE (reference sequence). V was clipped by 3 bases and J by 3 bases; unmatched bases: 15. Sequenced material: peripheral blood. The gene calls are TRBV5-5 and TRBJ2-2, with 9 bases that match TRBD2. The source of this sequence is a man in his fifties or sixties with acute or convalescent COVID-19. As DNA, the CDR3 is TGTGCCAGCAGCTCCGGAGGCGGGGGGGCCGCGATTTACACCGGGGAGCTGTTTTTT. It specifies CASSSGGGGAAIYTGELFF.